This is a list of T cell receptor beta chains from one sample in a study of T cell responses to AZD1222 COVID-19 vaccine. Profiling relied on immunoSEQ multiplex PCR, and the TCRdb table lists in-frame clones only, not all of them. Among around 88,000 clones listed, roughly 86% were seen once. Sample: peripheral blood, taken on day 0 of AZD1222 vaccination. The source of these receptors is an adult in good health. The conserved cysteine and the conserved F or W are not part of the CDR3 here. D genes are given only for firm matches.

v_call,j_call,d_call,cdr3_aa
TRBV10-2,TRBJ1-2,TRBD1,ASSEPGQGNYGYT
TRBV29-1,TRBJ1-2,NA,SVEGRIGYT
TRBV4-1,TRBJ1-1,NA,ASSQGSRRNTEAF
TRBV5-6,TRBJ2-7,TRBD2,ASSLRSSGPLYEQY
TRBV9,TRBJ2-1,NA,ASSPRGSRDEQF
TRBV3-1/TRBV3-2,TRBJ2-5,NA,ASSQEGRQETQY
TRBV28,TRBJ1-6,NA,ASSEGTGNSPLH
TRBV5-6,TRBJ1-3,NA,ASSPVSGNTIY
TRBV5-6,TRBJ2-1,NA,ASSLVSRGKQF
TRBV6-5,TRBJ2-7,NA,ASSYSTQGGSHEQY
TRBV29-1,TRBJ2-1,TRBD1,SVPLPTFRTGRAQF
TRBV7-9,TRBJ2-7,NA,ASSFTPRYEQY
TRBV6-2/TRBV6-3,TRBJ2-3,TRBD2,ASSLIAGATDTQY
TRBV6-1,TRBJ2-3,NA,ASSEGPTSTDTQY
TRBV18,TRBJ2-5,NA,ASSPEGANQETQY
TRBV6-5,TRBJ1-6,NA,ASSRRGYSPLH
TRBV12-3/TRBV12-4,TRBJ2-7,TRBD2,ASSWDYYEQY
TRBV27,TRBJ1-2,TRBD1,ASSTTGTGIYGYT
TRBV27,TRBJ1-5,TRBD1,ASSILGTGGNQPQH
TRBV29-1,TRBJ2-1,TRBD2,SVWTSGVYNEQF
TRBV6-2/TRBV6-3,TRBJ2-2,TRBD1,ASSYGGQGYSGELF
TRBV2,TRBJ2-1,TRBD2,ASSEAGSGRSNEQF
TRBV7-9,TRBJ2-7,NA,ASSIHPDEQY
TRBV5-4,TRBJ2-3,NA,ASSLQGGTDTQY
TRBV28,TRBJ1-5,NA,ASSRQFRQPQH
TRBV27,TRBJ2-1,TRBD2,ASSLPGLAGGHEQF